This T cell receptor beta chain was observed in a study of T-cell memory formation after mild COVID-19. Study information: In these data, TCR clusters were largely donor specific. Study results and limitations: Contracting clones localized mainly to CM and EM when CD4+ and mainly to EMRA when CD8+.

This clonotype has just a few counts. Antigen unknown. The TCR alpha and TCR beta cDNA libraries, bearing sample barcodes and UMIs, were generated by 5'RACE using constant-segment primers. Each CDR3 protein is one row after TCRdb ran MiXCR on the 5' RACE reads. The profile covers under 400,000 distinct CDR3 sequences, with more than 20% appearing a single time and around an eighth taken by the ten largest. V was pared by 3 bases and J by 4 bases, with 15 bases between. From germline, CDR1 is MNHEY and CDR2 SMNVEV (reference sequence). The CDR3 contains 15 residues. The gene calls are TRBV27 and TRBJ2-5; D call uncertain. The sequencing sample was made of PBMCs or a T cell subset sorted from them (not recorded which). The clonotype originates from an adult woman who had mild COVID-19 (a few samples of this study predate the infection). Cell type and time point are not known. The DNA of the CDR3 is TGTGCCAGCAGTTTGTTGGGTCGGACCGGAGAGACCCAGTACTTC. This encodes CASSLLGRTGETQYF.